What follows are 16 T cell receptor beta chains derived from one specimen sequenced in a study of blood T cells in healthy people across ages. Together with a sample-barcoded 5' primer, a J-beta primer mix was included in a second PCR lasting roughly 6 to 12 cycles. From the 5' RACE reads, TCRdb called clonotypes with MiXCR, one entry per CDR3 protein. The profile shows 1,300,000 or so distinct CDR3 sequences, around 59% of them singletons. The sequencing sample was made of blood. The source is a man aged 18 to 29 in good health.

This chain uses TRBV10-3 with TRBJ2-3, with TRBD2 identical over 7 bases. CDR3 length equals 15 residues. CDR1 is ENHRY, CDR2 SYGVKD, per germline. V was clipped by 4 bases and J by 2 bases; unmatched bases: 6. For the CDR3, the DNA is TGTGCCATCAGTGCCGGGGAGGGAAACACAGATACGCAGTATTTT. This codes for CAISAGEGNTDTQYF.

The chain links TRBV6-5 to TRBJ1-1, with 7 bases aligning to TRBD1. The length of the CDR3 is 15 residues. Germline assignment: CDR1 MNHEY and CDR2 SVGAGI. V gave up 0 bases and J gave up 9 bases; unmatched junction bases: 10. The CDR3 region is CASSYSGGRGLQAFF. The CDR3 coding sequence is TGTGCCAGCAGTTACTCAGGGGGCAGAGGCCTACAAGCTTTCTTT.

This clonotype was seen a few times. J is TRBJ2-1 and V is TRBV7-2; 12 bases match TRBD2. The ends lost 5 bases at V and 4 bases at J; junction bases unmatched: 3. Germline V gene data show CDR1 as SGHTA and CDR2 as FQGNSA. The CDR3 loop spans 15 amino acids. The CDR3, as DNA: TGTGCCAGCAGCGTCCTAGCGGGAGGGTACAATGAGCAGTTCTTC. Translated, it gives CASSVLAGGYNEQFF.

The chain couples TRBV12-3 or TRBV12-4 to TRBJ2-6; D is unresolved. CDR3 size: 12 residues. Trimming cost V 11 bases and J 2 bases, with 7 bases left between them. CDR3 in amino acids: CAAGPGANVLTF. As DNA, the CDR3 is TGTGCCGCCGGGCCTGGGGCCAACGTCCTGACTTTC.

With regard to this clonotype: Just one base apart from a much larger clone, this may be a read error. The chain has TRBV15 and TRBJ1-1, with a weak D call TRBD1 (6 bases). Germline V gene lookup returns CDR1 LNHNV and CDR2 YYDKDF (reference sequence). The CDR3 runs 13 residues. V was clipped by 5 bases and J by 1 base, with 8 bases between them. CDR3 sequence (DNA): TGTGCCACCAGCCGGGGACAGAACACTGAAGCTTTCTTT. Its protein is CATSRGQNTEAFF.

This chain uses TRBV4-1 with TRBJ2-7; maybe TRBD1 (5 bases). This CDR3 is built from 16 residues. CDR1 MGHRA and CDR2 YSYEKL come from the germline V gene. V lost 1 base to trimming and J lost 3 bases, with 16 bases between them. CDR3 loop: CASSQGSRALVYEQYF. In DNA form, the CDR3 reads TGCGCCAGCAGCCAAGGGTCCAGGGCCCTTGTCTACGAGCAGTACTTC.

The CDR3 loop reads CASTNSRTNSPLHF. The CDR3 coding sequence is TGCGCCAGCACAAATTCAAGAACCAATTCACCCCTCCACTTT. The chain couples TRBV5-1 to TRBJ1-6; D is undetermined. Germline V CDR1 and CDR2: SGHRS, YFSETQ. Trimming took off 6 bases at V and 7 bases at J, with 14 bases between the two ends. This CDR3 has 14 residues.

This clonotype came up a few times. A much larger clonotype is one base distant, so this may be a read error. The rearrangement links TRBV6-5 to TRBJ2-7; 8 bases align to TRBD2. After removal of 0 bases from V and 5 bases from J, the junction contained 6 bases not matched to a gene. Germline assignment: CDR1 MNHEY and CDR2 SVGAGI. CDR3 length equals 15 residues. Here the CDR3 DNA reads TGTGCCAGCAGTTACTCGAGAGCGGGAGCGGACGAGCAGTACTTC. Amino acids: CASSYSRAGADEQYF.

This clonotype was counted between two and nine times. This chain uses TRBV29-1 with TRBJ2-5; D is perhaps TRBD1 (5 bases). This CDR3 has 12 residues. Germline CDR1 is SQVTM and CDR2 is ANQGSEA. The germline V and J ends were trimmed by 1 base and 7 bases, with 10 bases remaining between them. CDR3 bases: TGCAGCGTTGAAGGGGAAGGGGTGACCCAGTACTTC. Amino acids: CSVEGEGVTQYF.

This clonotype was observed at least ten times. The chain has TRBV5-1 and TRBJ2-1; 9 nucleotides line up with TRBD2. The CDR3 is made up of 16 amino acids. Per germline, CDR1 SGHRS and CDR2 YFSETQ. Trimming took 4 bases from V and 4 from J; bases not matched to a gene: 9. The CDR3 sequence is CASSPGLAGLYNEQFF. CDR3 nucleotides: TGCGCCAGCAGCCCAGGCCTAGCGGGACTATACAATGAGCAGTTCTTC.

This clonotype was detected a few times. The chain couples TRBV20-1 to TRBJ2-5; unclear D gene. The germline gives CDR1 DFQATT, CDR2 SNEGSKA (reference sequence). V was pared by 5 bases and J by 3 bases, with 13 bases between. This CDR3 has 13 residues. CDR3 residues: CSAGRMPEETQYF. The DNA for the CDR3 is TGCAGTGCTGGACGGATGCCGGAAGAGACCCAGTACTTC.

This clonotype came up a few times. V is TRBV7-9 and J is TRBJ2-1; D is ambiguous. Trimming removed 1 base at V and 0 bases at J, with 16 bases between. This CDR3 comprises 18 residues. CDR1 and CDR2 from the germline V gene are SEHNR and FQNEAQ (reference sequence). The DNA of the CDR3 is TGTGCCAGCAGCTTAGGCAGCCCCGTAGTCACCTCCTACAATGAGCAGTTCTTC. It specifies CASSLGSPVVTSYNEQFF. Full variable domain (remainder filled in from reference TRBV7-9 and TRBJ2-1): DTGVSQNPRHKITKRGQNVTFRCDPISEHNRLYWYRQTLGQGPEFLTYFQNEAQLEKSRLLSDRFSAERPKGSFSTLEIQRTEQGDSAMYLCASSLGSPVVTSYNEQFFGPGTRLTVL.

The CDR3 DNA is TGTGCCAGCAGCTTAGGGCATGGAAACAATGAGCAGTTCTTC. It yields the protein CASSLGHGNNEQFF. The chain has TRBV7-2 and TRBJ2-1; D ambiguous. This CDR3 region has 14 residues. V shed 1 base and J shed 5 bases, with 9 bases lying between them. Germline lookup yields CDR1 SGHTA and CDR2 FQGNSA.

This sequence joins TRBV16 and TRBJ2-1; D unresolved. There are 14 residues in the CDR3. Germline V gives CDR1 KGHSY, CDR2 FQNENV. V lost 0 bases to trimming and J lost 5 bases, with 8 bases between them. The CDR3 protein is CASSQSLGDNEQFF. Here the CDR3 DNA reads TGTGCCAGCAGCCAATCGCTGGGCGACAATGAGCAGTTCTTC.

This clonotype was detected once. V and J are TRBV20-1 and TRBJ2-1, with D uncertain. Germline CDR1 and CDR2: DFQATT and SNEGSKA (reference sequence). V shed 6 bases and J shed 4 bases, with 10 bases lying between them. The length of the CDR3 is 12 residues. The CDR3 region is CSATLGYNEQFF. The CDR3 region has the DNA TGCAGTGCCACCTTGGGATACAATGAGCAGTTCTTC.

The chain joins TRBV2 to TRBJ2-1; 8 nucleotides agree with TRBD1. Germline V gene lookup returns CDR1 SNHLY and CDR2 FYNNEI. Trimming took 6 bases from V and 8 from J; bases not matched to a gene: 12. The CDR3 is 15 amino acids. The CDR3 bases are TGTGCCAGCAGAGCTACCGGGACAGGAGGAGATGAGCAGTTCTTC. It codes for CASRATGTGGDEQFF.